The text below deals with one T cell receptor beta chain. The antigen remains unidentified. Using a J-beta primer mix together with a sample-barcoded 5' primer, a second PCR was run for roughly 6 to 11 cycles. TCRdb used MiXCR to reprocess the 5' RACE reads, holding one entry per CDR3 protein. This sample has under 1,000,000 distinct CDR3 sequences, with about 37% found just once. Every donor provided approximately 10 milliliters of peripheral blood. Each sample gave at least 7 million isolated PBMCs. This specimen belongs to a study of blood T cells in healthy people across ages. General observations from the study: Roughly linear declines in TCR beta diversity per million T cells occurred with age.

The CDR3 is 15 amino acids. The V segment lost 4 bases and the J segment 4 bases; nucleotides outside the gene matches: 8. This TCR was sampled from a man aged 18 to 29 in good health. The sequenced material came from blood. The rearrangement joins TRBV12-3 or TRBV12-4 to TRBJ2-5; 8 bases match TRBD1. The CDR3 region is CASSYTGGERETQYF. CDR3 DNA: TGTGCCAGCAGTTACACAGGGGGAGAGCGAGAGACCCAGTACTTC.